These T cell receptor beta chains were read from a single sample in a study of T cells in Graves' hyperthyroidism and ophthalmopathy. Via MiXCR, TCRdb re-called the multiplex PCR reads, giving one row per CDR3 protein. The table lists approximately 200,000 distinct CDR3 sequences, approximately 16% of them singletons. Sequencing was performed on blood. The source of these receptors is a man aged 40-55 years with Graves' hyperthyroidism. CDR3s include the opening cysteine and the closing phenylalanine or tryptophan. The order of the fields is J gene, V gene, D gene, clone size, CDR3 DNA, CDR3 protein. The D gene is left open where the match is weak. Not every row has a clone size; where given, it reads once, few, many or a size class.

J: TRBJ2-1; V: TRBV6-5; D: .; size: many; DNA: TGTGCCAGCAGTTACCGGCAGATCGGGTCGACCGGGTATGAGCAGTTCTTC; CDR3: CASSYRQIGSTGYEQFF
J: TRBJ2-1; V: TRBV6-2/TRBV6-3; D: .; size: many; DNA: TGTGCCAGCAGAGATGCAACGGGGGTCTACTCCTACAATGAGCAGTTCTTC; CDR3: CASRDATGVYSYNEQFF
J: TRBJ2-3; V: TRBV7-9; D: TRBD2; size: many; DNA: TGTGCCAGCAGGTTAGCGGGGGGCACAGATACGCAGTATTTT; CDR3: CASRLAGGTDTQYF
J: TRBJ2-7; V: TRBV29-1; D: .; size: many; DNA: TGCAGCGTTGGTACAGCCGCCTACGAGCAGTACTTC; CDR3: CSVGTAAYEQYF
J: TRBJ2-3; V: TRBV7-6; D: .; size: many; DNA: TGTGCCAGCAGCTTTTTAAGTAGCACAGATACGCAGTATTTT; CDR3: CASSFLSSTDTQYF
J: TRBJ2-7; V: TRBV6-5; D: .; size: .; DNA: TGTGCCAGCAGTTCGATAGTGGGCTACGAGCAGTACTTC; CDR3: CASSSIVGYEQYF
J: TRBJ2-7; V: TRBV15; D: .; size: .; DNA: TGTGCCACCAGCATAATACAGGGTCACGAGCAGTACTTC; CDR3: CATSIIQGHEQYF
J: TRBJ1-3; V: TRBV4-3; D: .; size: few; DNA: TGCGCCAGCAGCCAACCCTACACGGTCGGTCGTGGAAACACCATATATTTT; CDR3: CASSQPYTVGRGNTIYF
J: TRBJ2-2; V: TRBV20-1; D: .; size: many; DNA: TGCAGTGCTCCAAGACAGTTGAACACCGGGGAGCTGTTTTTT; CDR3: CSAPRQLNTGELFF
J: TRBJ2-5; V: TRBV20-1; D: TRBD2; size: few; DNA: TGCAGTGCTGGGACTAGCGGGGAGCAAGAGACCCAGTACTTC; CDR3: CSAGTSGEQETQYF
J: TRBJ2-3; V: TRBV7-2; D: .; size: few; DNA: TGTGCCAGCAGCTTATCGGCAGGCGGCACAGATACGCAGTATTTT; CDR3: CASSLSAGGTDTQYF
J: TRBJ2-5; V: TRBV7-2; D: TRBD2; size: .; DNA: TGTGCCAGCAGCTCCCCCCGGGGGGAAGAGACCCAGTACTTC; CDR3: CASSSPRGEETQYF
J: TRBJ2-4; V: TRBV2; D: TRBD2; size: .; DNA: TGTGCCAGCAGTTCTAGCGGTAAAAACATTCAGTACTTC; CDR3: CASSSSGKNIQYF
J: TRBJ2-1; V: TRBV20-1; D: .; size: many; DNA: TGCAGTGCTGGGGGGGGGCACTACAATGAGCAGTTCTTC; CDR3: CSAGGGHYNEQFF
J: TRBJ2-3; V: TRBV18; D: .; size: .; DNA: TGTGCCAGCTCACCCCCCCTAGAGGGGCGAGATACGCAGTATTTT; CDR3: CASSPPLEGRDTQYF
J: TRBJ1-2; V: TRBV7-9; D: TRBD1; size: many; DNA: TGTGCCAGCAGCTTATCCGACAGGGGTAGCGGCTATGGCTACACCTTC; CDR3: CASSLSDRGSGYGYTF
J: TRBJ2-3; V: TRBV30; D: .; size: many; DNA: TGTGCCTGGAGTGTAGGGGTTAGCACAGATACGCAGTATTTT; CDR3: CAWSVGVSTDTQYF
J: TRBJ2-7; V: TRBV9; D: TRBD1; size: .; DNA: TGTGCCAGCAGCGTAGCCAGGACAGGGATATCCGAGCAGTACTTC; CDR3: CASSVARTGISEQYF
J: TRBJ2-1; V: TRBV7-7; D: TRBD2; size: .; DNA: TGTGCTAGCAGCTTAGCGGGGGAGTCTGAGCAGTTCTTC; CDR3: CASSLAGESEQFF
J: TRBJ2-2; V: TRBV29-1; D: .; size: few; DNA: TGCAGCGTTGAAGAGGGCGCGACCGGGGAGCTGTTTTTT; CDR3: CSVEEGATGELFF
J: TRBJ1-3; V: TRBV4-2; D: TRBD1; size: many; DNA: TGTGCCAGCAGCCAGAACAGGGGGTTTAGAGCTGGAAACACCATATATTTT; CDR3: CASSQNRGFRAGNTIYF
J: TRBJ2-7; V: TRBV5-6; D: .; size: few; DNA: TGTGCCAGCAGACCCTGGACAGATTACGAGCAGTACTTC; CDR3: CASRPWTDYEQYF
J: TRBJ2-7; V: TRBV20-1; D: .; size: .; DNA: TGCAGTGCTAGAGATAGCCTCCAACTCTACGAGCAGCACTTC; CDR3: CSARDSLQLYEQHF
J: TRBJ2-7; V: TRBV7-9; D: TRBD1; size: many; DNA: TGTGCCAGCAGCTCCCCCATAGCAGGGGGCCACGAGCAGTACTTC; CDR3: CASSSPIAGGHEQYF
J: TRBJ1-2; V: TRBV5-1; D: TRBD1; size: few; DNA: TGCGCCAGCAGTCAGGGACAGGGGGCTGCTAACTATGGCTACACCTTC; CDR3: CASSQGQGAANYGYTF
J: TRBJ2-1; V: TRBV29-1; D: TRBD2; size: .; DNA: TGCAGCGTTGGTAGCGGGGGGTACAATGAGCAGTTCTTC; CDR3: CSVGSGGYNEQFF
J: TRBJ2-7; V: TRBV29-1; D: .; size: many; DNA: TGCAGCGCCGCCGGGGCTACCGGTTTCGGCGAGCAGTACTTC; CDR3: CSAAGATGFGEQYF
J: TRBJ2-4; V: TRBV5-6; D: .; size: many; DNA: TGTGCCAGCAGCTTATTCGGCCAATCTGCCAAAAACATTCAGTACTTC; CDR3: CASSLFGQSAKNIQYF
J: TRBJ2-1; V: TRBV2; D: .; size: many; DNA: TGTGCCAGCAGTTACAACTCCTACAATGAGCAGTTCTTC; CDR3: CASSYNSYNEQFF
J: TRBJ1-3; V: TRBV7-3; D: .; size: many; DNA: TGTGCCAGCCAAGAAACCCCAGGGACTGGAAACACCATATATTTT; CDR3: CASQETPGTGNTIYF
J: TRBJ1-5; V: TRBV19; D: TRBD1; size: few; DNA: TGTGCCAGTATTGGACAGGGGGACCAGCCCCAGCATTTT; CDR3: CASIGQGDQPQHF
J: TRBJ2-2; V: TRBV11-2; D: .; size: many; DNA: TGTGCCAGCAGCTTAGATGGGGGCGCCGGGGAGCTGTTTTTT; CDR3: CASSLDGGAGELFF
J: TRBJ1-6; V: TRBV28; D: .; size: many; DNA: TGTGCCAGCAGTTTATCTATGCGGGGTACGGCCCTCCACTTT; CDR3: CASSLSMRGTALHF
J: TRBJ1-3; V: TRBV25-1; D: .; size: .; DNA: TGTGCCAGCAGCGACGCAGGAAACACCATATATTTT; CDR3: CASSDAGNTIYF
J: TRBJ2-1; V: TRBV2; D: .; size: many; DNA: TGTGCCAGCAGGGATACCCTGCTTAATGAGCAGTTCTTC; CDR3: CASRDTLLNEQFF
J: TRBJ1-1; V: TRBV5-1; D: .; size: many; DNA: TGCGCCAGCAGCCCTGGTGCGGGATGGAGTACTGAAGCTTTCTTT; CDR3: CASSPGAGWSTEAFF
J: TRBJ1-2; V: TRBV28; D: .; size: .; DNA: TGTGCCACCAGGGATTTGTATGGCTACACCTTC; CDR3: CATRDLYGYTF
J: TRBJ2-5; V: TRBV20-1; D: .; size: many; DNA: TGCAGTGCTAGAGATGCAGGGCGATGGCAAGAGACCCAGTACTTC; CDR3: CSARDAGRWQETQYF
J: TRBJ2-1; V: TRBV7-2; D: TRBD2; size: .; DNA: TGTGCCAGCAGCCCTCGGACTAGCGGGCGGAGCTCCTACAATGAGCAGTTCTTC; CDR3: CASSPRTSGRSSYNEQFF
J: TRBJ2-7; V: TRBV7-8; D: .; size: .; DNA: TGTGCCACGTTGAAGGCCTTATATGACTACGAGCAGTACTTC; CDR3: CATLKALYDYEQYF
J: TRBJ2-6; V: TRBV28; D: TRBD2; size: .; DNA: TGTGCCAGCAGTGAAAACCTAGCGGGAGAACTCTCTGGGGCCAACGTCCTGACTTTC; CDR3: CASSENLAGELSGANVLTF
J: TRBJ2-7; V: TRBV7-2; D: TRBD2; size: many; DNA: TGTGCCAGCAGCCCGGGACTAGCGGGGGGCGAGCAGTACTTC; CDR3: CASSPGLAGGEQYF
J: TRBJ1-4; V: TRBV11-2; D: .; size: many; DNA: TGTGCCAGCAGCTCCGGGACCTTGGGGGGTGAAAAACTGTTTTTT; CDR3: CASSSGTLGGEKLFF
J: TRBJ1-2; V: TRBV3-1; D: .; size: many; DNA: TGTGCCAGCAGCCAAGATGCAGGGATTGGTGGCTACACCTTC; CDR3: CASSQDAGIGGYTF
J: TRBJ2-5; V: TRBV7-2; D: TRBD2; size: many; DNA: TGTGCCAGCAGCGCCCTACTAGCGGGGGGGGGAGAGACCCAGTACTTC; CDR3: CASSALLAGGGETQYF
J: TRBJ2-1; V: TRBV24-1; D: .; size: many; DNA: TGTGCCACCAGTGTCCCTAGGGGGGTCTACAATGAGCAGTTCTTC; CDR3: CATSVPRGVYNEQFF
J: TRBJ1-1; V: TRBV30; D: .; size: .; DNA: TGTGCCTGGAGTAACGATAGGGGTGGCACTGAAGCTTTCTTT; CDR3: CAWSNDRGGTEAFF
J: TRBJ1-6; V: TRBV20-1; D: TRBD1; size: .; DNA: TGCAGTGCTAGCGGGACAGCCAATTCACCCCTCCACTTT; CDR3: CSASGTANSPLHF
J: TRBJ1-3; V: TRBV20-1; D: .; size: many; DNA: TGCAGTGCTAGAGATCGGATAACTGGAAACACCATATATTTT; CDR3: CSARDRITGNTIYF